One sample yielded the 3 T cell receptor beta chains listed below, sequenced in a study of cytomegalovirus exposure and HLA in healthy donors. Vbeta (60) and Jbeta (13) primers were used in the PCR. Data came from immunoSEQ multiplex PCR; TCRdb stores just in-frame clones and leaves some out. The table has around 94,000 clones, about 72% seen once. Sequenced: PBMCs. All receptors derive from a woman aged 55-75 years in good health and CMV-seropositive.

The chain combines TRBV19 with TRBJ2-7; 8 bases align to TRBD2. The CDR3 is 15 residues long. The germline V gene has CDR1 LNHDA and CDR2 SQIVND (reference sequence). V was clipped by 0 bases and J by 5 bases; unmatched bases: 6. CDR3 protein: CASSIEGGRLDEQYF. The CDR3, as DNA: TGTGCCAGTAGTATAGAGGGCGGGAGGTTGGACGAGCAGTACTTC.

This chain links TRBV5-8 with TRBJ2-7; TRBD2 matches at 7 bases. J gave up 0 bases and V 6 bases, and 9 bases lay outside the gene matches. CDR1 and CDR2 (germline): SGHTS, YDEGEE. This CDR3 has 15 residues. CDR3 sequence reads: CASTWGGEASYEQYF. In DNA, the CDR3 is TGTGCCAGCACCTGGGGGGGGGAGGCCTCCTACGAGCAGTACTTC.

This sequence joins TRBV25-1 and TRBJ1-2; the D is unclear. The ends were cut back, 3 bases at V and 2 bases at J, with 7 bases in the middle. Per the germline V gene, CDR1 is MGHDK and CDR2 is SYGVNS. This CDR3 is built from 13 residues. The CDR3 sequence is CASSDRNNYGYTF. CDR3 nucleotide sequence: TGTGCCAGCAGTGACAGAAACAACTATGGCTACACCTTC.